The source of this T cell receptor (beta chain) is a study of T cell changes during pregnancy in multiple sclerosis. The assay was immunoSEQ multiplex PCR, and TCRdb's table has in-frame clones only and misses some. Of about 54,000 clones in the sample, 75% to 95% were seen once. Losses at the gene ends were 4 bases for V and 6 bases for J; bases not matched to a gene: 3. Germline V gene sequence: CDR1 SGHRS, CDR2 YFSETQ. The CDR3 covers 13 residues. This sequence was found in a female donor in good health, enrolled as a control in a pregnancy study. Specimen: peripheral blood, collected after pregnancy. This sequence joins TRBV5-1 and TRBJ2-7; 11 bases match TRBD1. The CDR3 loop reads CASSRDRGGEQYF. CDR3 nucleotides: TGCGCCAGCAGCCGGGACAGGGGGGGCGAGCAGTACTTC. Full variable domain (missing parts from reference TRBV5-1 and TRBJ2-7): KAGVTQTPRYLIKTRGQQVTLSCSPISGHRSVSWYQQTPGQGLQFLFEYFSETQRNKGNFPGRFSGRQFSNSRSEMNVSTLELGDSALYLCASSRDRGGEQYFGPGTRLTVT.